This note documents a single T cell receptor (beta chain) sequence. The sample belongs to a study of blood T cell repertoires in COVID-19. Study summary: The analysed material was cDNA or gDNA that came from T cells, B-cell-depleted T cells, or PBMCs.

Patients from Seattle were sampled longitudinally, starting during active infection. The method was immunoSEQ multiplex PCR; TCRdb's version includes in-frame clones alone and lacks a portion of them. Here the sample spans 290,000 or so clones, roughly 90% being singletons. The germline V and J ends were trimmed by 7 bases and 11 bases, with 17 bases remaining between them. The CDR3 covers 12 residues. In germline, CDR1 is MDHEN, CDR2 SYDVKM. V is TRBV28 and J is TRBJ1-1, with D possibly being TRBD1 (5 bases). The sequence was obtained from a woman aged 25 to 39 with COVID-19, enrolled during active disease. Material for sequencing was peripheral blood. The CDR3 here is CASIKSGLQAFF. The CDR3 bases are TGTGCCAGCATTAAATCGGGACTTCAGGCTTTCTTT.